These 11 T cell receptor beta chains came from one sample sequenced in a study of Graves' ophthalmopathy and Graves' hyperthyroidism. Researchers took RNA transcripts and amplified TCR beta CDR3 regions from them. The authors performed first-round RT-PCR with HTBI primers and then a second-round multiplex PCR. MiXCR, run by TCRdb on the multiplex PCR reads, gives a single entry per CDR3 protein. Here the sample spans approximately 480,000 distinct CDR3 sequences, around 15% being singletons. Sequencing was done on a sample of blood. These receptor sequences come from a woman aged 25 to 39 with Graves' ophthalmopathy.

This clonotype came up many times. The chain couples TRBV4-1 to TRBJ1-5; no definite D call. This CDR3 region has 16 residues. Trimming removed 1 base at V and 0 bases at J, with 10 bases between. CDR1 and CDR2 (germline): MGHRA, YSYEKL. CDR3 residues: CASSQGQVYSNQPQHF. Here the CDR3 DNA reads TGCGCCAGCAGCCAAGGACAAGTTTATAGCAATCAGCCCCAGCATTTT.

This clonotype was counted between two and nine times. The rearrangement links TRBV18 to TRBJ1-1; 8 nucleotides line up with TRBD1. V lost 5 bases, J lost 3 bases, and 11 bases stayed unmatched. Germline lookup yields CDR1 KGHSH and CDR2 LQKENI. There are 16 residues in the CDR3. CDR3 region: CASSERQGALDTEAFF. The CDR3 coding sequence is TGTGCCAGCTCAGAACGGCAGGGGGCTTTGGACACTGAAGCTTTCTTT.

This clonotype has at least ten counts. The J gene is TRBJ1-2, the V gene TRBV11-1; no firm D call. V lost 4 bases, J lost 2 bases, and 11 bases lay in between. Germline values: CDR1 SGHAT, CDR2 FQDESV (reference sequence). This CDR3 region has 14 residues. CDR3 sequence: CASSSLGLNYGYTF. The CDR3, as DNA: TGTGCCAGCAGCTCCTTGGGCTTAAACTATGGCTACACCTTC.

This clonotype was seen a handful of times. The chain has TRBV5-1 and TRBJ2-5, with 14 bases that match TRBD2. Germline CDR1 and CDR2: SGHRS and YFSETQ. The trim removed 2 bases at V and 2 bases at J, leaving 14 bases unmatched. The CDR3 has 20 residues. The DNA for the CDR3 is TGCGCCAGCAGCTTTTATCCGGGACTAGCGGGAGTGGAGCGGCAAGAGACCCAGTACTTC. Encoded protein: CASSFYPGLAGVERQETQYF.

This clonotype showed up just a few times. The chain carries TRBV24-1 and TRBJ2-4; D not resolved. V lost 0 bases and J lost 11, with 10 bases in between. This CDR3 contains 13 residues. Germline CDR1 KGHDR, CDR2 SFDVKD. The CDR3 is CATSDLPESFQYF. The DNA for the CDR3 is TGTGCCACCAGTGATTTGCCTGAGTCATTTCAGTACTTC.

This clonotype was detected ten times or more. The chain carries TRBV20-1 and TRBJ1-1, with D possibly matching TRBD1 (6 bases). Trimming left V 6 bases short and J 1 base short, with 12 bases between. CDR1 and CDR2 (germline): DFQATT, SNEGSKA (reference sequence). The CDR3 contains 13 residues. The CDR3 coding sequence is TGCAGTGCCCGAAGGGGGGCGAACACTGAAGCTTTCTTT. Translation gives CSARRGANTEAFF.

This clonotype was seen at least ten times. The chain combines TRBV29-1 with TRBJ2-2; D is perhaps TRBD2 (6 bases). Trimming stripped 6 bases from V and 5 bases from J, with 10 bases between. CDR3 length: 12 amino acids. CDR1 and CDR2 (germline): SQVTM, ANQGSEA. CDR3 residues: CSVEGVTGELFF. The CDR3 bases are TGCAGCGTGGAGGGAGTGACCGGGGAGCTGTTTTTT.

The rearrangement joins TRBV4-2 to TRBJ2-5, with D unresolved. Trimming pared 3 bases from V and 1 base from J, leaving 12 bases between. Germline V gene data show CDR1 as LGHNA and CDR2 as YNFKEQ. CDR3 size: 15 residues. The CDR3, as DNA: TGTGCCAGCAGCCACAACTCCCAGGCCCAAGAGACCCAGTACTTC. Its protein product is CASSHNSQAQETQYF.

This clonotype was counted at least ten times. V gene TRBV28 combines with J gene TRBJ1-2, with TRBD1 as a possible D gene (6 bases). CDR3 length: 15 amino acids. CDR1 is MDHEN, CDR2 SYDVKM, per germline. V lost 5 bases, J lost 4 bases, and 17 bases lay in between. In DNA form, the CDR3 reads TGTGCCAGCAGTAGCTCGGGGGCTCGGGGCTATGGCTACACCTTC. Its protein is CASSSSGARGYGYTF.

This clonotype occurred many times. The chain joins TRBV6-2 or TRBV6-3 to TRBJ2-7, with TRBD2 matching over 11 bases. The CDR3 sequence is 15 residues long. The germline gives CDR1 MNHEY, CDR2 SVGEGT. J lost 2 bases, V lost 6 bases, and 6 bases had no gene match. The CDR3 is CASSKGLAEAYEQYF. CDR3 coding DNA: TGTGCCAGCAGCAAGGGACTAGCGGAAGCCTACGAGCAGTACTTC.

There are a few counts of this clonotype. With a much larger clone just one base away, this may be a read error. This CDR3 fails to terminate in the conserved phenylalanine or tryptophan, so it likely reflects a read error. The gene calls are TRBV7-8 and TRBJ1-3; the D gene is possibly TRBD1 (5 bases). The CDR3 is made up of 15 amino acids. Germline loops: CDR1 SGHVS, CDR2 FQNEAQ. V was trimmed by 5 bases and J by 6 bases, leaving 17 bases between them. The DNA for the CDR3 is TGTGCCAGCAGCCCCTCCCGGCAGGGAGCAAACACCATATATCTT. Its translation is CASSPSRQGANTIYL.